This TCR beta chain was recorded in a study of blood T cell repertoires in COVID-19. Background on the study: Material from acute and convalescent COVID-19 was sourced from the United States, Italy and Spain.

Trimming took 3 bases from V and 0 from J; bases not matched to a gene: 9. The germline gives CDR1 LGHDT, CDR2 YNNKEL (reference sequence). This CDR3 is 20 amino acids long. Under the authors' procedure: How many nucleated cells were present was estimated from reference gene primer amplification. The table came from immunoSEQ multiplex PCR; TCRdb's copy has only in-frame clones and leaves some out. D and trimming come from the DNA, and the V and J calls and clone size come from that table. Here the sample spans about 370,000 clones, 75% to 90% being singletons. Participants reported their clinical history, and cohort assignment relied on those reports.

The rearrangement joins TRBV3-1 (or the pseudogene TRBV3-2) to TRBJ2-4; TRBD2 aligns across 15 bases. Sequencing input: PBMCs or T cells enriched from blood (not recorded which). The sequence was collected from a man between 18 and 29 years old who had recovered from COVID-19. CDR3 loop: CASSHSSPGLAGGAKNIQYF. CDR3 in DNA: TGTGCCAGCAGCCATTCGAGCCCGGGACTAGCGGGGGGAGCCAAAAACATTCAGTACTTC.